This T cell receptor beta chain was found in a study of blood T cells in healthy people across ages. With a J-beta primer mix and a sample-barcoded 5' primer, a second PCR ran about 6 to 11 cycles. TCRdb re-called the 5' RACE reads with MiXCR, one entry per CDR3 protein. The sample includes more than 500,000 distinct CDR3 sequences, 25% to 30% seen only once; the top ten take roughly 20%. The V gene lost 3 bases and the J gene lost 14 bases, with 17 bases spanning the gap. CDR3 length: 13 residues. The V and J genes are TRBV12-3 or TRBV12-4 and TRBJ2-4, with D tentatively TRBD1 or TRBD2 (5 bases each). This sequence was found in a woman in her seventies in good health. Sequencing was performed on blood. The CDR3 bases are TGTGCCAGCAGTTTGAAGTTCGGGGCCGCCGAGTACTTC. It specifies CASSLKFGAAEYF.